A selection of T cell receptor beta chains follows, all from one sample in a study of T cells expressing NK-cell markers. For each CDR3 protein, TCRdb gives one entry from its re-call of the 5' RACE reads, without DNA. The sample totals fewer than 400,000 distinct CDR3 sequences; its top ten clones hold about 10%. What was sequenced was blood T cells: a sorted CD56 or NKG2C T cell subset, CD4+ or CD8+ T cells, or bulk PBMC T cells (not recorded which). The receptors were gathered from a woman between 45 and 60 years old in good health. CDR3s include the opening cysteine and the closing phenylalanine or tryptophan. Expanded clones are given a class, and other clones once, few, many or no size at all.

J | length | V | size | CDR3
TRBJ1-4 | 13 | TRBV5-5 | NA | CASSLSLFEKLFF
TRBJ2-1 | 12 | TRBV4-1 | NA | CASSQISNEQFF
TRBJ1-4 | 15 | TRBV7-9 | NA | CASSLVVGSGEKLFF
TRBJ2-7 | 12 | TRBV18 | NA | CASSPLSGEQYF
TRBJ2-1 | 16 | TRBV11-2 | NA | CASRPFFGSAYNEQFF
TRBJ2-2 | 13 | TRBV15 | NA | CATQGGNTGELFF
TRBJ2-1 | 13 | TRBV12-3/TRBV12-4 | NA | CASSSPRSPEQFF
TRBJ2-1 | 17 | TRBV20-1 | NA | CSAKSGSLAWGYNEQFF
TRBJ2-1 | 11 | TRBV28 | NA | CASTPHNEQFF
TRBJ2-3 | 14 | TRBV28 | NA | CASRRDRITDTQYF
TRBJ1-1 | 16 | TRBV10-3 | NA | CAISESRGLMNTEAFF
TRBJ2-1 | 13 | TRBV24-1 | NA | CATSAPGRNEQFF
TRBJ2-1 | 13 | TRBV9 | NA | CASSATTSTEQFF
TRBJ2-1 | 16 | TRBV27 | NA | CASSYLAGRAYNEQFF
TRBJ2-5 | 14 | TRBV5-8 | NA | CASSFTGAKETQYF
TRBJ1-2 | 15 | TRBV4-2 | NA | CASSQAGPTGYGYTF
TRBJ2-1 | 15 | TRBV18 | NA | CASSPPAGGFWEQFF
TRBJ2-1 | 16 | TRBV20-1 | NA | CSAREPARSLRDEQFF
TRBJ1-6 | 13 | TRBV27 | NA | CASSGGEDSPLHF
TRBJ2-3 | 18 | TRBV19 | NA | CASSLRLAGGRGTDTQYF
TRBJ2-1 | 15 | TRBV20-1 | NA | CSARLLAVSYNEQFF
TRBJ2-3 | 14 | TRBV5-1 | NA | CASSLEFVTDTQYF
TRBJ2-7 | 14 | TRBV6-4 | NA | CASSEGWEFHEQYF
TRBJ2-1 | 15 | TRBV7-9 | NA | CASSLGASGSSRQFF
TRBJ2-5 | 17 | TRBV7-9 | NA | CASSGASGTSAQETQYF
TRBJ1-2 | 15 | TRBV6-5 | NA | CASSYDLQGLYGYTF
TRBJ2-5 | 15 | TRBV7-9 | NA | CASSLPGLAGVAQYF
TRBJ2-1 | 12 | TRBV7-9 | NA | CASVAGLGEQFF
TRBJ1-1 | 12 | TRBV5-4 | NA | CASSFLGGEAFF
TRBJ2-5 | 14 | TRBV7-9 | NA | CASSLVMLQETQYF
TRBJ1-1 | 15 | TRBV7-9 | NA | CASSLDEGGNTEAFF
TRBJ1-1 | 17 | TRBV27 | NA | CASGEWRGRGIGTEAFF
TRBJ2-1 | 15 | TRBV4-1 | NA | CASSQVGLVRNEQFF
TRBJ2-5 | 14 | TRBV20-1 | NA | CSARDGGDQETQYF
TRBJ2-3 | 13 | TRBV6-1 | NA | CAGGGRRTDTQYF
TRBJ2-1 | 13 | TRBV5-6 | NA | CASSLLQYNEQFF
TRBJ1-5 | 15 | TRBV4-1 | NA | CASSPFRDSNQPQHF
TRBJ2-1 | 13 | TRBV20-1 | NA | CSAVVDRVNEQFF
TRBJ2-1 | 14 | TRBV20-1 | NA | CSASRGLAAVEQFF
TRBJ2-5 | 13 | TRBV5-1 | NA | CASSLASGETQYF
TRBJ2-3 | 14 | TRBV5-1 | NA | CASSYPDVSDTQYF
TRBJ2-5 | 13 | TRBV30 | NA | CAAEGAPGGAQYF
TRBJ2-7 | 13 | TRBV11-2 | NA | CASSFVATHEQYF
TRBJ2-3 | 15 | TRBV2 | NA | CASSLDSISTDTQYF
TRBJ1-1 | 14 | TRBV4-1 | NA | CASSPWSLNTEAFF
TRBJ2-1 | 15 | TRBV5-1 | medium-sized | CASSPSSYSYNEQFF
TRBJ1-6 | 16 | TRBV27 | NA | CASSYSGQGIGSPLHF
TRBJ2-3 | 14 | TRBV15 | NA | CATRGSGSAQSQYF
TRBJ1-2 | 14 | TRBV5-1 | NA | CASSWGSTVEGYTF
TRBJ1-3 | 16 | TRBV5-1 | NA | CASSLTGERSGNTIYF